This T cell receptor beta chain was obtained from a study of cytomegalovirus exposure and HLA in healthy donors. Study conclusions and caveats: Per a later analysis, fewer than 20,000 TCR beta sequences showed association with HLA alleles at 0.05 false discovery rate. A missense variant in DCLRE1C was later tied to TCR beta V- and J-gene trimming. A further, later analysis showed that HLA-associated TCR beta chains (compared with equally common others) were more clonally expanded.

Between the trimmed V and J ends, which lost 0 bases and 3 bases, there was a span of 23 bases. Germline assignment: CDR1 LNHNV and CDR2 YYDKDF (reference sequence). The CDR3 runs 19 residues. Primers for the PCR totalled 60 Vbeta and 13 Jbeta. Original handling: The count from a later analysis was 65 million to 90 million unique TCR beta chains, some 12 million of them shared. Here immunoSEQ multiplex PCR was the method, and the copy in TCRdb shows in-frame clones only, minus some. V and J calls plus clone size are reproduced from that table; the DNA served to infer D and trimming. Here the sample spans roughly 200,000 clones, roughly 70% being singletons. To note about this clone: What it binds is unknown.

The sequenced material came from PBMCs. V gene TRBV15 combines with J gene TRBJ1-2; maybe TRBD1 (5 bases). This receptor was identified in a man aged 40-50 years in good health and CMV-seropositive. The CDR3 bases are TGTGCCACCAGCAGAGATATGGGAGGCGGTCGTGGGACCGACTATGGCTACACCTTC. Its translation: CATSRDMGGGRGTDYGYTF.